A few counts support the clone carrying this TCR beta chain. The antigen remains unidentified. RNA transcripts served as the template for amplifying TCR beta CDR3 regions. HTBI primers were the set used in a first-round RT-PCR of the TCR CDR3. MiXCR, applied by TCRdb to the multiplex PCR reads, yields one record per CDR3 protein. The sample includes about 690,000 distinct CDR3 sequences, approximately 15% of them seen just once. These data belong to a study of T cells in Graves' hyperthyroidism and ophthalmopathy. The CDR3 extends over 14 amino acids. Deletions cut 9 bases from V and 5 bases from J, with 17 bases between. Study results and limitations: Classification by a 13 V-J model distinguished ophthalmopathy from stable hyperthyroidism.

Aged 18 to 65, the patients had hyperthyroidism that was newly diagnosed and had lasted under 2 months. Uncontrolled infection, other autoimmune disease, pregnancy and lactation each barred patients from inclusion. The receptor was derived from a man aged 50 to 60 with Graves' hyperthyroidism. The sequenced sample consisted of blood. V gene TRBV12-3 or TRBV12-4 combines with J gene TRBJ2-1, with D perhaps TRBD2 (6 bases). CDR3 nucleotide sequence: TGTGCCAGTAGGCCTAGCGCAAGGGACAATGAGCAGTTCTTC. It is translated as CASRPSARDNEQFF.